These T cell receptor beta chains were read from a single sample in a study of T cell responses to AZD1222 COVID-19 vaccine. The protocol was immunoSEQ multiplex PCR, while the TCRdb copy is restricted to in-frame clones and leaves out a portion. Among approximately 150,000 clones, more than 70% were seen once, and the ten largest hold about 3.7%. The specimen was peripheral blood, collected on day 0 of MenACWY control vaccination. The origin of the receptors is an adult in good health. The CDR3 runs from the conserved cysteine through the conserved F or W. D genes are given only for firm matches. Only some rows state a clone size, as once, few, many or a class for expanded clones.

j_call v_call d_call cdr3_length clone_size cdr3_aa cdr3_nt
TRBJ2-3 TRBV7-2 . 14 . CASRKLGDTDTQYF TGTGCCAGCAGGAAGCTGGGCGACACAGATACGCAGTATTTT
TRBJ2-3 TRBV18 TRBD2 18 . CASSPNGVAGVSTDTQYF TGTGCCAGCTCACCGAATGGGGTAGCGGGAGTCAGTACAGATACGCAGTATTTT
TRBJ2-3 TRBV29-1 . 14 . CSVELGAERDTQYF TGCAGCGTTGAGCTGGGGGCCGAGCGAGATACGCAGTATTTT
TRBJ2-1 TRBV24-1 . 13 . CATGQSSYNEQFF TGTGCCACCGGGCAGAGCTCCTACAATGAGCAGTTCTTC
TRBJ1-1 TRBV11-3 TRBD1 14 . CASSLQGGVTEAFF TGTGCCAGCAGCTTACAAGGGGGCGTCACTGAAGCTTTCTTT
TRBJ2-4 TRBV5-6 TRBD2 16 . CASSPLTSGLKNIQYF TGTGCCAGCAGCCCGCTGACTAGCGGACTCAAAAACATTCAGTACTTC
TRBJ2-7 TRBV5-1 . 13 . CASSLISGDEQYF TGCGCCAGCAGCTTGATCTCAGGGGACGAGCAGTACTTC
TRBJ2-1 TRBV5-1 TRBD2 14 once CASSSGRDYAEQFF TGCGCCAGCTCGAGCGGGAGGGATTATGCTGAGCAGTTCTTC
TRBJ2-7 TRBV6-6 . 11 . CASSLGGEQYF TGTGCCAGCAGTCTCGGTGGGGAGCAGTACTTC
TRBJ1-1 TRBV6-1 TRBD1 13 . CASSEGAWTEAFF TGTGCCAGCTCGGAGGGGGCTTGGACTGAAGCTTTCTTT
TRBJ2-1 TRBV29-1 . 15 . CSVEDLRRAGNEQFF TGCAGCGTTGAAGATCTTCGCAGGGCAGGCAATGAGCAGTTCTTC
TRBJ1-1 TRBV30 . 12 . CAWIGRGTEAFF TGTGCCTGGATTGGTCGAGGCACTGAAGCTTTCTTT
TRBJ2-3 TRBV4-1 TRBD2 15 . CASSQDGLAGSTQYF TGCGCCAGCAGCCAAGACGGACTAGCGGGGAGTACGCAGTATTTT
TRBJ1-1 TRBV6-4 TRBD1 13 . CASSDLQGTEAFF TGTGCCAGCAGTGACTTACAGGGGACTGAAGCTTTCTTT
TRBJ2-1 TRBV12-3/TRBV12-4 . 13 . CASSLGTNNEQFF TGTGCCAGCAGTTTGGGCACAAACAATGAGCAGTTCTTC
TRBJ1-4 TRBV4-3 . 16 once CASSQDGGFANEKLFF TGCGCCAGCAGCCAAGATGGGGGGTTTGCGAATGAAAAACTGTTTTTT
TRBJ2-3 TRBV7-2 TRBD1 14 . CASSLDRGADTQYF TGTGCCAGCAGCTTGGACAGGGGAGCAGATACGCAGTATTTT
TRBJ1-2 TRBV3-1/TRBV3-2 TRBD1 14 . CASSQAGTGTIHTF TGTGCCAGCAGCCAAGCCGGGACAGGGACAATCCACACCTTC
TRBJ2-7 TRBV4-1 . 13 . CASSQDGSYEQYF TGCGCCAGCAGCCAAGATGGCTCCTACGAGCAGTACTTC
TRBJ1-2 TRBV24-1 . 13 . CATSGNRADGYTF TGTGCCACCAGTGGGAACAGGGCCGATGGCTACACCTTC
TRBJ2-1 TRBV4-3 . 13 . CASSQDSGNEQFF TGCGCCAGCAGCCAAGATAGCGGCAATGAGCAGTTCTTC
TRBJ1-1 TRBV28 TRBD1 13 once CASSLQGGTEAFF TGTGCCAGCAGTTTACAGGGGGGCACTGAAGCTTTCTTT
TRBJ2-5 TRBV9 TRBD1 14 once CASSVGTDQETQYF TGTGCCAGCAGCGTCGGGACAGACCAAGAGACCCAGTACTTC
TRBJ1-2 TRBV3-1/TRBV3-2 . 12 . CASSSNAGGYTF TGTGCCAGCAGCTCCAACGCTGGGGGCTACACCTTC
TRBJ1-1 TRBV11-3 TRBD1 18 . CASSSGPRTGAKNTEAFF TGTGCCAGCAGCTCCGGACCGAGGACAGGGGCCAAGAACACTGAAGCTTTCTTT
TRBJ1-1 TRBV30 . 15 . CAWRKRDRRNTEAFF TGTGCCTGGAGGAAGAGAGACAGGAGGAACACTGAAGCTTTCTTT
TRBJ1-4 TRBV29-1 . 13 . CSATGPTNEKLFF TGCAGCGCCACAGGCCCAACTAATGAAAAACTGTTTTTT
TRBJ2-7 TRBV6-6 . 14 . CASSYPDPWREQYF TGTGCCAGCAGTTACCCAGATCCGTGGCGCGAACAGTACTTC
TRBJ2-5 TRBV4-1 . 11 . CASSHAETQYF TGCGCCAGCAGCCACGCAGAGACCCAGTACTTC
TRBJ1-5 TRBV20-1 . 11 . CSASRGQPQHF TGCAGTGCTAGTCGGGGCCAGCCCCAGCATTTT
TRBJ1-2 TRBV5-1 . 15 . CASSLEVEGNYGYTF TGCGCCAGCAGCTTGGAGGTCGAGGGTAACTATGGCTACACCTTC
TRBJ1-6 TRBV19 . 13 . CASHQGRDSPLHF TGTGCCAGTCATCAGGGGCGGGATTCACCCCTCCACTTT
TRBJ2-7 TRBV3-1/TRBV3-2 . 12 . CASSQRDRAQYF TGTGCCAGCAGCCAGAGGGATCGAGCGCAGTACTTC
TRBJ2-7 TRBV7-6 TRBD1 14 . CASSQPGQGGEQYF TGTGCCAGCAGTCAGCCGGGACAGGGTGGAGAGCAGTACTTC